One and the same sample provided the 21 T cell receptor beta chains below, sequenced in a study of T-cell reconstitution after alpha-beta-depleted transplantation in children. For TCRbeta, the library was prepared with unique molecular identifiers. TCRdb redid the calling of the PCR reads with MiXCR, one entry per CDR3 protein. The sample lists about 640,000 distinct CDR3 sequences, 16% occurring once. The sequencing here drew on PBMCs from the stem cell graft donor, taken from the stem cell graft. The receptors were sampled from a human donor who donated a stem cell graft to a child with acute myeloid leukemia.

The V gene is TRBV5-1, the J gene TRBJ1-5; 8 bases map to TRBD1. V trimming: 2 bases; J trimming: 0 bases; junction bases outside the gene matches: 4. CDR3 size: 16 residues. Germline lookup yields CDR1 SGHRS and CDR2 YFSETQ. DNA of the CDR3: TGCGCCAGCAGCTTTGTGACAGGGGATAGCAATCAGCCCCAGCATTTT. It specifies CASSFVTGDSNQPQHF.

The chain joins TRBV20-1 to TRBJ2-1, with D possibly matching TRBD2 (6 bases). Germline-derived CDR1 and CDR2 are DFQATT and SNEGSKA (reference sequence). Trimming removed 0 bases at V and 4 bases at J, with 16 bases between. CDR3 length: 16 residues. Here the CDR3 DNA reads TGCAGTGCTAGAGATACGTCGAGCGGGCTTTACAATGAGCAGTTCTTC. This encodes CSARDTSSGLYNEQFF.

This clonotype appeared many times. The rearrangement joins TRBV20-1 to TRBJ1-2; D not certain. Trimming removed 5 bases from V and 2 bases from J, with 12 bases in between. The CDR3 runs 13 residues. Germline values: CDR1 DFQATT, CDR2 SNEGSKA (reference sequence). CDR3 nucleotide sequence: TGCAGTGCTCTCCCCGGAGGGAACTATGGCTACACCTTC. Translating it yields CSALPGGNYGYTF.

This clonotype was seen ten or more times. The chain recombines TRBV20-1 with TRBJ1-5; TRBD1 aligns across 7 bases. The CDR3 sequence is 14 residues long. Germline V gene sequence: CDR1 DFQATT, CDR2 SNEGSKA (reference sequence). V was clipped by 2 bases and J by 5 bases; unmatched bases: 6. The CDR3 coding sequence is TGCAGTGCTAGACCTCGACAGGGCTATCAGCCCCAGCATTTT. The encoded protein is CSARPRQGYQPQHF.

The chain uses TRBV18 and TRBJ2-1; a possible D gene is TRBD1 (5 bases). V lost 5 bases and J lost 7, with 12 bases in between. Germline loops: CDR1 KGHSH, CDR2 LQKENI. The CDR3 has 13 residues. CDR3: CASSTTQGNEQFF. The DNA for the CDR3 is TGTGCCAGCTCAACCACTCAGGGTAATGAGCAGTTCTTC. Full variable domain (remainder filled in from reference TRBV18 and TRBJ2-1): NAGVMQNPRHLVRRRGQEARLRCSPMKGHSHVYWYRQLPEEGLKFMVYLQKENIIDESGMPKERFSAEFPKEGPSILRIQQVVRGDSAAYFCASSTTQGNEQFFGPGTRLTVL.

This clonotype appeared many times. The chain uses TRBV20-1 and TRBJ2-1; 9 bases fit TRBD2. The germline CDR1 and CDR2 sequences are DFQATT and SNEGSKA (reference sequence). The CDR3 sequence is 13 residues long. With V trimmed by 6 bases and J by 5 bases, 5 bases remained unmatched. CDR3 protein: CSACSGGNNEQFF. CDR3 nucleotide sequence: TGCAGTGCGTGTAGCGGGGGAAACAATGAGCAGTTCTTC.

The J gene is TRBJ2-6, the V gene TRBV27; D uncertain. CDR3 length equals 16 residues. Germline CDR1 is MNHEY and CDR2 is SMNVEV (reference sequence). V lost 6 bases, J lost 0 bases, and 12 bases lay in between. The CDR3 DNA sequence: TGTGCCAGCAGCCGCGGACGGTTCTCTGGGGCCAACGTCCTGACTTTC. The encoded protein is CASSRGRFSGANVLTF.

This chain connects TRBV6-1 to TRBJ1-1, with D possibly matching TRBD1 (5 bases). Germline values: CDR1 MNHNS, CDR2 SASEGT. V shed 7 bases and J shed 5 bases, with 14 bases lying between them. This CDR3 has 13 amino acids. The CDR3 loop reads CASNPSGGTEAFF. The CDR3 DNA sequence: TGTGCCAGCAACCCCAGCGGGGGAACTGAAGCTTTCTTT.

There are many counts of this clonotype. The gene calls are TRBV29-1 and TRBJ2-7; 10 nucleotides agree with TRBD1. V shed 3 bases and J 6 bases; nucleotides not matched to a gene: 5. Looked up from germline, CDR1 is SQVTM and CDR2 is ANQGSEA. This CDR3 contains 13 residues. Here the CDR3 DNA reads TGCAGCGTTGAGGAGACAGGGGGCTCCGAGCAGTACTTC. Its protein is CSVEETGGSEQYF.

This clonotype was observed at least ten times. The V gene is TRBV20-1, the J gene TRBJ1-6; TRBD1 agrees at 7 bases. Germline-derived CDR1 and CDR2 are DFQATT and SNEGSKA (reference sequence). This CDR3 contains 13 residues. Trimming took 3 bases from V and 16 from J; bases not matched to a gene: 12. The CDR3 DNA reads TGCAGTGCTAGGGCTACTGGGACAGAAATACTCCACTTT. Translation gives CSARATGTEILHF.

The rearrangement links TRBV4-1 to TRBJ2-5; the D is unclear. V was trimmed by 0 bases and J by 7 bases, leaving 6 bases between them. This CDR3 is 12 amino acids long. The germline V gene has CDR1 MGHRA and CDR2 YSYEKL. This CDR3 reads CASSQEVGTQYF. The CDR3 nucleotides read TGCGCCAGCAGCCAAGAGGTGGGGACCCAGTACTTC.

The rearrangement joins TRBV12-3 or TRBV12-4 to TRBJ2-5, with D unclear. This CDR3 is 13 amino acids long. The V and J ends lost 5 bases and 5 bases respectively, with 12 bases between them. The CDR3 nucleotides read TGTGCCAGCAGTGTCCTGAGCCTGGAGACCCAGTACTTC. It is translated as CASSVLSLETQYF.

This clonotype has a handful of counts. V is TRBV5-1 and J is TRBJ1-1; D is unclear. Germline CDR1 and CDR2: SGHRS and YFSETQ. This CDR3 spans 13 amino acids. V was trimmed by 5 bases and J by 3 bases, leaving 11 bases between them. CDR3 sequence (DNA): TGCGCCAGCAGTCCCTACCTCGACACTGAAGCTTTCTTT. The encoded protein is CASSPYLDTEAFF.

This clonotype was counted only a few times. The chain has TRBV5-1 and TRBJ2-1; weak D call: TRBD1 (5 bases). CDR3 size: 14 residues. Germline V CDR1 and CDR2: SGHRS, YFSETQ. V shed 3 bases and J shed 4 bases, with 11 bases lying between them. The CDR3 sequence: CASSSPDRYNEQFF. DNA of the CDR3: TGCGCCAGCAGCTCCCCTGACAGATACAATGAGCAGTTCTTC.

The DNA for the CDR3 is TGCGCCAGCAGCCAAGAAGGACAGATGTACTACGAGCAGTACTTC. Amino acids: CASSQEGQMYYEQYF. This sequence joins TRBV4-1 and TRBJ2-7, with D tentatively TRBD1 (6 bases). V was cut by 0 bases and J by 3 bases, with 12 bases left in between. The CDR3 contains 15 residues. Germline V gene lookup returns CDR1 MGHRA and CDR2 YSYEKL.

The sample holds many counts of this clonotype. The chain recombines TRBV6-5 with TRBJ1-2; no reliable D call. Trimming left V 0 bases short and J 3 bases short, with 20 bases between. Per the germline V gene, CDR1 is MNHEY and CDR2 is SVGAGI. This CDR3 comprises 18 residues. DNA of the CDR3: TGTGCCAGCAGTTACTCGAAAGCCCTCCAAAGGAAGGACTATGGCTACACCTTC. It specifies CASSYSKALQRKDYGYTF.

This chain connects TRBV27 to TRBJ2-3, with 13 bases lining up with TRBD2. After removal of 8 bases from V and 1 base from J, the junction contained 6 bases not matched to a gene. The length of the CDR3 is 16 residues. Germline CDR1 is MNHEY and CDR2 is SMNVEV (reference sequence). CDR3 bases: TGTGCCAGCTCCTCCGGGACTAGCGGGGGCACAGATACGCAGTATTTT. Its translation: CASSSGTSGGTDTQYF.

The rearrangement joins TRBV24-1 to TRBJ2-3; weak D call: TRBD2 (5 bases). Germline V gene sequence: CDR1 KGHDR, CDR2 SFDVKD. Trimming took 5 bases from V and 3 from J, leaving 8 bases between them. The CDR3 spans 13 residues. The chain's CDR3 is CATSGPGTDTQYF. As DNA, the CDR3 is TGTGCCACCAGTGGACCGGGGACAGATACGCAGTATTTT.

This clonotype was seen at least ten times. The V gene is TRBV20-1, the J gene TRBJ1-1; TRBD1 aligns across 10 bases. The CDR3 runs 15 residues. With 6 bases clipped from V and 3 bases from J, the junction kept 10 bases outside the gene matches. CDR1 DFQATT and CDR2 SNEGSKA come from the germline V gene (reference sequence). CDR3 coding DNA: TGCAGTGCCGGGGACAGGGGCAGAACTTACACTGAAGCTTTCTTT. Amino acid sequence: CSAGDRGRTYTEAFF.

This clonotype was observed a handful of times. The CDR3 reads CASSYSGQGNEKLFF. CDR3 DNA sequence: TGTGCCAGCAGTTACTCGGGACAGGGCAATGAAAAACTGTTTTTT. The J gene is TRBJ1-4, the V gene TRBV6-5, with TRBD1 matching 9 bases. The CDR3 spans 15 residues. J gave up 5 bases and V 0 bases, and 1 base lay outside the gene matches. CDR1 MNHEY and CDR2 SVGAGI come from the germline V gene.

This clonotype was found many times. This rearrangement joins TRBV20-1 to TRBJ1-5, with D possibly TRBD1 on 5 matching bases. V was cut by 6 bases and J by 1 base, with 7 bases left in between. Germline CDR1 is DFQATT and CDR2 is SNEGSKA (reference sequence). The CDR3 has 12 amino acids. CDR3 nucleotides: TGCAGTGCAAGACAGAGCAATCAGCCCCAGCATTTT. It translates to CSARQSNQPQHF.